A selection of T cell receptor beta chains follows, all from one sample in a study of identical twins. TCRdb re-called the 5' RACE reads through MiXCR, storing one row per CDR3 protein. Altogether 500,000 to 650,000 distinct CDR3 sequences are present, approximately 20% being singletons, with the ten largest covering 0.48%. These data were also reused for a study on yellow fever vaccine responses in identical twins.

Material for sequencing was CD4+ T cells sorted from blood. These receptors all come from a woman aged 18-29 years in good health. Each CDR3 is given with its conserved first and last residue. D genes are given only for firm matches. The size field is filled for only some rows; it gives once, few, many or a size class.

v_call	j_call	clone_size	d_call	cdr3_nt	cdr3_aa
TRBV5-1	TRBJ2-7	few	.	TGCGCCAGCAGCTTGGGTGGGCAGGTCCCCTACGAGCAGTACTTC	CASSLGGQVPYEQYF
TRBV6-6	TRBJ2-5	many	.	TGTGCCAGCAGTTTCGGGAGAAAAGAGACCCAGTACTTC	CASSFGRKETQYF
TRBV12-3/TRBV12-4	TRBJ1-1	many	.	TGTGCCAGCAGTCCCGGGGGTGTGACTGAAGCTTTCTTT	CASSPGGVTEAFF
TRBV12-3/TRBV12-4	TRBJ1-1	.	.	TGTGCCAGCACCCGGACCGGGTTCACTGAAGCTTTCTTT	CASTRTGFTEAFF
TRBV6-5	TRBJ2-2	few	.	TGTGCCAGCAGTTACTCGACGGGGGTACTCACCGGGGAGCTGTTTTTT	CASSYSTGVLTGELFF
TRBV4-1	TRBJ1-1	.	.	TGCGCCAGCAGCCAACCTCATGTAGGGACTGAAGCTTTCTTT	CASSQPHVGTEAFF
TRBV3-1	TRBJ1-3	.	TRBD1	TGTGCCAGCAGCCGAGGGACAGGTATTGGAAACACCATATATTTT	CASSRGTGIGNTIYF
TRBV24-1	TRBJ1-2	.	.	TGTGCCACCAGTGATCTGGACAGCTATGGCTACACCTTC	CATSDLDSYGYTF
TRBV11-2	TRBJ2-1	.	TRBD2	TGTGCCAGCAGCTTAGAACTTGGCTATTTCCAGCGGGAGGTTTACAATGAGCAGTTCTTC	CASSLELGYFQREVYNEQFF
TRBV6-1	TRBJ2-3	few	TRBD2	TGTGCCAGCAGCCCTAGGGGGACTAGCGGGGGCTCTAGCACAGATACGCAGTATTTT	CASSPRGTSGGSSTDTQYF